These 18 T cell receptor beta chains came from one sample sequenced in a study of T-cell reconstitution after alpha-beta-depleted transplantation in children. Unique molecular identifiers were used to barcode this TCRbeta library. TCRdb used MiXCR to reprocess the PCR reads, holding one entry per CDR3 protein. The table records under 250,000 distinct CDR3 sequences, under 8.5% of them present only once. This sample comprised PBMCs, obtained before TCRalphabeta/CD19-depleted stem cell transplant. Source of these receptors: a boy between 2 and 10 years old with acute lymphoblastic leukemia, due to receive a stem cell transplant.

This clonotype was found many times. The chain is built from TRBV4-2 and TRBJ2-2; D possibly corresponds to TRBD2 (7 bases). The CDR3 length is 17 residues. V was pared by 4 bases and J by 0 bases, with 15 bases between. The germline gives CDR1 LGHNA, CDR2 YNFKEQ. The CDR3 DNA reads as TGTGCCAGCAGCCTGCGGAGGGGGGGGGCGAACACCGGGGAGCTGTTTTTT. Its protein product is CASSLRRGGANTGELFF.

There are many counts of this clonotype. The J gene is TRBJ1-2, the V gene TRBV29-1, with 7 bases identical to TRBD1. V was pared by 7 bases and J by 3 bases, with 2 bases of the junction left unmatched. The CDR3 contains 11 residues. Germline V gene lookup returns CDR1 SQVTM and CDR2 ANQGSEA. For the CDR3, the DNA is TGCAGCGGTGGGACAGACTATGGCTACACCTTC. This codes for CSGGTDYGYTF.

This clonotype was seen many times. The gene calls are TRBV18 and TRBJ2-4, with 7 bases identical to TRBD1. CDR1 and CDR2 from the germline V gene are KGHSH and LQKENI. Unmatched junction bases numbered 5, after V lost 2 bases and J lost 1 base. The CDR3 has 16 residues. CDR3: CASSPVTGLAKNIQYF. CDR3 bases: TGTGCCAGCTCACCAGTGACAGGGCTCGCCAAAAACATTCAGTACTTC.

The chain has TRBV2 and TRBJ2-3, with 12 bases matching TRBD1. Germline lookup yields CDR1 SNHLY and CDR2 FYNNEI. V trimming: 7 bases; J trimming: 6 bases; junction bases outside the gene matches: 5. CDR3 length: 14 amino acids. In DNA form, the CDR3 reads TGTGCCAGCACTAGGGACAGGGGGCATGATACGCAGTATTTT. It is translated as CASTRDRGHDTQYF.

CDR3 sequence reads: CASSSGTSYDEQYF. The CDR3 DNA sequence: TGTGCCAGCAGCTCCGGGACTAGCTACGACGAGCAGTACTTC. The chain links TRBV7-2 to TRBJ2-7, with 9 bases identical to TRBD2. CDR3 length: 14 amino acids. V shed 4 bases and J 5 bases; nucleotides not matched to a gene: 6. Germline CDR1 and CDR2: SGHTA and FQGNSA.

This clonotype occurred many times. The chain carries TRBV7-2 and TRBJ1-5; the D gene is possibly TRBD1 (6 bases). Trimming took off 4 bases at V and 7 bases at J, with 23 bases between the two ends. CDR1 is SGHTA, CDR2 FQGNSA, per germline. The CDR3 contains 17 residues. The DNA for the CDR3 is TGTGCCAGCAGCTCAATTAACGCAGCCAGGGGAGGCCAGCCCCAGCATTTT. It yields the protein CASSSINAARGGQPQHF.

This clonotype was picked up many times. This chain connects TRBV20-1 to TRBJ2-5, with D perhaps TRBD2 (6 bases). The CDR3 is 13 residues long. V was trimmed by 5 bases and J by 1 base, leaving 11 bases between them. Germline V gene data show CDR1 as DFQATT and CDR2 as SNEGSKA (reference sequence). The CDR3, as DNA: TGCAGTGCTCGTCGCGGGATCCAAGAGACCCAGTACTTC. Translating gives CSARRGIQETQYF.

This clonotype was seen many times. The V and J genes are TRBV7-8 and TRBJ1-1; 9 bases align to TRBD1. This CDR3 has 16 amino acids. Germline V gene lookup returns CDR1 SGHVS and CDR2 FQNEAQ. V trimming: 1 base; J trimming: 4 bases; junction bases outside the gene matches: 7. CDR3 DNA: TGTGCCAGCAGCTTAGAACAGGGGGCTGAGGGCACTGAAGCTTTCTTT. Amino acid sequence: CASSLEQGAEGTEAFF.

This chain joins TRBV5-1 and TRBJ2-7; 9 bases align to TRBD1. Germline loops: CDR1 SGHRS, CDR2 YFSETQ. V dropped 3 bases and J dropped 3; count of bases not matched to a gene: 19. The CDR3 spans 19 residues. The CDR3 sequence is CASSYPDRGITRENYEQYF. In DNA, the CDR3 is TGCGCCAGCAGCTACCCGGACAGGGGAATCACCCGAGAGAACTACGAGCAGTACTTC.

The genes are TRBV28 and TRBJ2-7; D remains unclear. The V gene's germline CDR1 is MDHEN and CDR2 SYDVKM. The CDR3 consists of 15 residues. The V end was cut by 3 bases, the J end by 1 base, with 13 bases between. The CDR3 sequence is CASSLGFHPSYEQYF. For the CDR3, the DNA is TGTGCCAGCAGTTTGGGTTTCCACCCGTCCTACGAGCAGTACTTC. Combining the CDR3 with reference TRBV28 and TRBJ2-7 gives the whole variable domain DVKVTQSSRYLVKRTGEKVFLECVQDMDHENMFWYRQDPGLGLRLIYFSYDVKMKEKGDIPEGYSVSREKKERFSLILESASTNQTSMYLCASSLGFHPSYEQYFGPGTRLTVT.

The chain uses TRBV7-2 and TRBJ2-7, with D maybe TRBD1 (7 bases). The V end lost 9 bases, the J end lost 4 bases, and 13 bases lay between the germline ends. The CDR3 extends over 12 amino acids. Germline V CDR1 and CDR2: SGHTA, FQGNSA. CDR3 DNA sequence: TGTGCCAGTGGACAGGACTATTACGAGCAGTACTTC. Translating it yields CASGQDYYEQYF. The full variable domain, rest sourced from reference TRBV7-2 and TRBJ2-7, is GAGVSQSPSNKVTEKGKDVELRCDPISGHTALYWYRQSLGQGLEFLIYFQGNSAPDKSGLPSDRFSAERTGGSVSTLTIQRTQQEDSAVYLCASGQDYYEQYFGPGTRLTVT.

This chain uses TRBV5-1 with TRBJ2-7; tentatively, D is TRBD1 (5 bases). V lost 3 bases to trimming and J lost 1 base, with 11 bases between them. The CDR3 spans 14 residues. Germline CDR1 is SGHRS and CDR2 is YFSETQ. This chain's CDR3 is CASSSGQGSYEQYF. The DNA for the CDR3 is TGCGCCAGCAGCTCAGGCCAGGGATCCTACGAGCAGTACTTC.

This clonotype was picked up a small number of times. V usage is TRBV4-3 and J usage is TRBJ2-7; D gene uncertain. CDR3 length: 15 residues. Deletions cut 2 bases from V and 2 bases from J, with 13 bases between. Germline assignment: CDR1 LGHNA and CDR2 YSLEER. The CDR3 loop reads CASSQSGSGAYEQYF. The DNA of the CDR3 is TGCGCCAGCAGCCAATCTGGGTCCGGCGCCTACGAGCAGTACTTC.

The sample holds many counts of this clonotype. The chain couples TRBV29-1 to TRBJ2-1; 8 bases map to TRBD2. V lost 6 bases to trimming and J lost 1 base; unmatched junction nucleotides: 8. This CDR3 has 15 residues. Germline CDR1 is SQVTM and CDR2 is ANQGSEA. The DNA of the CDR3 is TGCAGCGTAGACGCTAGCGGGTCTTCCTACAATGAGCAGTTCTTC. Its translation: CSVDASGSSYNEQFF.

CDR3 coding DNA: TGCAGTGCCTTAGGGGGGGAGGGGTATGGCTACACCTTC. The encoded protein is CSALGGEGYGYTF. The chain combines TRBV20-1 with TRBJ1-2; weak D call: TRBD1 (6 bases). The CDR3 is made up of 13 amino acids. V shed 6 bases and J shed 5 bases, with 16 bases lying between them. Germline CDR1 DFQATT, CDR2 SNEGSKA (reference sequence).

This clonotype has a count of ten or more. The CDR3 loop reads CASSKTGTVANVLTF. The CDR3 DNA sequence: TGTGCCAGCAGCAAAACAGGGACCGTGGCCAACGTCCTGACTTTC. The V and J genes are TRBV7-2 and TRBJ2-6; D might be TRBD1 (6 bases). The CDR3 runs 15 residues. The V and J ends lost 5 bases and 6 bases respectively, with 14 bases between them. Germline V gives CDR1 SGHTA, CDR2 FQGNSA.

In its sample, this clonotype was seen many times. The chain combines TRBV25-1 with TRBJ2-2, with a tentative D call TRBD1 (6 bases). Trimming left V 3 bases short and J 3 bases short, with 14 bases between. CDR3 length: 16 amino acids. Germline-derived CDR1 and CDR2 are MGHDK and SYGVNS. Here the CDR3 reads CASSENRAIDTGELFF. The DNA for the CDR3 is TGTGCCAGCAGTGAGAACAGGGCCATTGACACCGGGGAGCTGTTTTTT.

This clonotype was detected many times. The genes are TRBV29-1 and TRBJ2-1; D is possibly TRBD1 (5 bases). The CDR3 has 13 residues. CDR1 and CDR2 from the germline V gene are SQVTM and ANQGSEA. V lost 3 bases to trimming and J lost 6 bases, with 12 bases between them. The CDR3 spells CSVDRDLGNEQFF. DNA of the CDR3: TGCAGCGTTGACAGGGATTTGGGCAATGAGCAGTTCTTC.